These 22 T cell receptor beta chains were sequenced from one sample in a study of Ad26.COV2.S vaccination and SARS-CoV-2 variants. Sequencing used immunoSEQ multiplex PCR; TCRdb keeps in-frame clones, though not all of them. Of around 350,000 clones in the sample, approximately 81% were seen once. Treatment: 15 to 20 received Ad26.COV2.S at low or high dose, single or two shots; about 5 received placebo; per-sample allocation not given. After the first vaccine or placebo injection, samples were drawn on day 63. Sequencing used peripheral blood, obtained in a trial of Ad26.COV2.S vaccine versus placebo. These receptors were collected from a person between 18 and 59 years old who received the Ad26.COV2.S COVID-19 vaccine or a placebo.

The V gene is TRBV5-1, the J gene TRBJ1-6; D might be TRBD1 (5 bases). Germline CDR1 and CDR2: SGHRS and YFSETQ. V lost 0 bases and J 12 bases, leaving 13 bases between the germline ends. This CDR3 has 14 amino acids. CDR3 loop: CASSLEGPVEPLHF. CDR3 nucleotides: TGCGCCAGCAGCTTGGAGGGGCCCGTGGAACCCCTCCACTTT. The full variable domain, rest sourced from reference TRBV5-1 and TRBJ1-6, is KAGVTQTPRYLIKTRGQQVTLSCSPISGHRSVSWYQQTPGQGLQFLFEYFSETQRNKGNFPGRFSGRQFSNSRSEMNVSTLELGDSALYLCASSLEGPVEPLHFGNGTRLTVT.

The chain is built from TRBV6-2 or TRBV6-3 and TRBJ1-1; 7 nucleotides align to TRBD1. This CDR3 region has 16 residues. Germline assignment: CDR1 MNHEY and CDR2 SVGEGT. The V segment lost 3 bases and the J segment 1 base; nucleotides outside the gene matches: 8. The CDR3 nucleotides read TGTGCCAGCAGTTATCTAGTCAGGGGGGAGAACACTGAAGCTTTCTTT. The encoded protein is CASSYLVRGENTEAFF.

CDR3 bases: TGCGCCAGCAGCCAAGGAGGTAGGGGGCCCACCGGGGAGCTGTTTTTT. It translates to CASSQGGRGPTGELFF. V usage is TRBV5-1 and J usage is TRBJ2-2; 7 bases agree with TRBD1. The CDR3 length is 16 residues. With V trimmed by 4 bases and J by 4 bases, 10 bases remained unmatched. CDR1 is SGHRS and CDR2 is YFSETQ in the germline V gene.

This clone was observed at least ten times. The CDR3 nucleotides are TGTGCCAGCAGGGGACTAGCGGGAGTCCACGAGCAGTACTTC. It is translated as CASRGLAGVHEQYF. The chain employs TRBV27 and TRBJ2-7; 14 bases align to TRBD2. The CDR3 extends over 14 amino acids. Per the germline V gene, CDR1 is MNHEY and CDR2 is SMNVEV (reference sequence). The ends lost 6 bases at V and 5 bases at J; junction bases unmatched: 3.

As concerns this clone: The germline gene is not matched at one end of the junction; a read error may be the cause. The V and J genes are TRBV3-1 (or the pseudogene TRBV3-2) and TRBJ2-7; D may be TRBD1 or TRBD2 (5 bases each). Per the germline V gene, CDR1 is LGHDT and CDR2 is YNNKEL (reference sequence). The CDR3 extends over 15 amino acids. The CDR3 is CTSSQVWGLGYEQYF. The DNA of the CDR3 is TGTACCAGCAGCCAAGTATGGGGGTTAGGCTACGAGCAGTACTTC.

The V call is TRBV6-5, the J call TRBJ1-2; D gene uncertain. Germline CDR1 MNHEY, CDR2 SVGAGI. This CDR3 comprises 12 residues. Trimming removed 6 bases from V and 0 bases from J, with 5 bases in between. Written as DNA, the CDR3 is TGTGCCAGCAGCTCCACTAACTATGGCTACACCTTC. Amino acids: CASSSTNYGYTF.

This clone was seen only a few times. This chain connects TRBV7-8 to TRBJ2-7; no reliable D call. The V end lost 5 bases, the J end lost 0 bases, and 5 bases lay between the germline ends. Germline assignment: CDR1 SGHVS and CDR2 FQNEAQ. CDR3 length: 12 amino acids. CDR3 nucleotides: TGTGCCAGCAGCCTCAGCTCCTACGAGCAGTACTTC. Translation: CASSLSSYEQYF.

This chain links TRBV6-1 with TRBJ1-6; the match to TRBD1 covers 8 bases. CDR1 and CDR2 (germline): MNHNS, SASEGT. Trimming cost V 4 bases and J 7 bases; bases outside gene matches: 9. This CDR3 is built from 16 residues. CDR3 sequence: CASSGSGGRRNSPLHF. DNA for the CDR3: TGTGCCAGCAGTGGGTCAGGGGGCAGGCGGAATTCACCCCTCCACTTT.

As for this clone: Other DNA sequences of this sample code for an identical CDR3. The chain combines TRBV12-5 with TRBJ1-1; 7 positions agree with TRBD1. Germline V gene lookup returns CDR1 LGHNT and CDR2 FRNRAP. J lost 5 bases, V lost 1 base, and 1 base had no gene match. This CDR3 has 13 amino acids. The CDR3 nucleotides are TGTGCTAGTGGTTTGGCAGGGGGGACTGAAGCTTTCTTT. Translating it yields CASGLAGGTEAFF.

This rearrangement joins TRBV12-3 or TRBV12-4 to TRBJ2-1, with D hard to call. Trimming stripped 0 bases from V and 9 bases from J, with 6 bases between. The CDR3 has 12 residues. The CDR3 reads CASSLAFGEQFF. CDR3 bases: TGTGCCAGCAGTTTAGCGTTCGGTGAGCAGTTCTTC.

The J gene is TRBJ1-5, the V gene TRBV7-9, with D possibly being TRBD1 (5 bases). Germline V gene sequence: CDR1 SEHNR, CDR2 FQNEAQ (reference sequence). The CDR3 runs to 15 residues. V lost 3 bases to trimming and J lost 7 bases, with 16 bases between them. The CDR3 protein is CASSFESPGGQPQHF. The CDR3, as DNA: TGTGCCAGCAGCTTTGAGTCACCGGGGGGGCAGCCCCAGCATTTT.

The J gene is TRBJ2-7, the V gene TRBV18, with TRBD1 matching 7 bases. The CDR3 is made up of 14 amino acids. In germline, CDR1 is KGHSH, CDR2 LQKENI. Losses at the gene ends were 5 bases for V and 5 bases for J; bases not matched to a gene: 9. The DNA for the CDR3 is TGTGCCAGCTCATTCGTAGACAGGGCCCACGAGCAGTACTTC. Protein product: CASSFVDRAHEQYF.

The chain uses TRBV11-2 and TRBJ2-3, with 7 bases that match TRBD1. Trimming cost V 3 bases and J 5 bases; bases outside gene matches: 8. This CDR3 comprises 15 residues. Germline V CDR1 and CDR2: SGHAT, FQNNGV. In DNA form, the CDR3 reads TGTGCCAGCAGCTTTCAAGGGGGCCGGGGAGATACGCAGTATTTT. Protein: CASSFQGGRGDTQYF.

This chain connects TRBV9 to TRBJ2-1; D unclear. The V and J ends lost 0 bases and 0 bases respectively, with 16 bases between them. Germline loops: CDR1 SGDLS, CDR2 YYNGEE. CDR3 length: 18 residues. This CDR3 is CASSVDATLQSSYNEQFF. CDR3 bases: TGTGCCAGCAGCGTAGACGCCACCTTGCAGAGCTCCTACAATGAGCAGTTCTTC.

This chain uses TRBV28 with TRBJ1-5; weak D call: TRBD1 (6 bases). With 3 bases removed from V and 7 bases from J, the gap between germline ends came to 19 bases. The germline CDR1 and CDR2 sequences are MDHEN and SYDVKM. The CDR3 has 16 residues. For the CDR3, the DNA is TGTGCCAGCAGTTTGGGGGGCGGTACCGGACCCCAGCCCCAGCATTTT. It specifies CASSLGGGTGPQPQHF.

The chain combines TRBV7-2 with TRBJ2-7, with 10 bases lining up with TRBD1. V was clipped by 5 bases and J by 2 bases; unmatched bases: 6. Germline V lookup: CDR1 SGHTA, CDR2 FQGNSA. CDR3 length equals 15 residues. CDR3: CASSEPGQGTYEQYF. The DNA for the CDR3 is TGTGCCAGCAGCGAGCCGGGACAGGGGACCTACGAGCAGTACTTC.

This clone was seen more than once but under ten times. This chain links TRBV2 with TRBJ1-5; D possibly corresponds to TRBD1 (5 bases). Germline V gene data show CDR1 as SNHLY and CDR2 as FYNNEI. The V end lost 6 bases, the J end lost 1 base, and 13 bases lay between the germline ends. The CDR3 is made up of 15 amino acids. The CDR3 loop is CASRPGTVSNQPQHF. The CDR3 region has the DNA TGTGCCAGCAGACCTGGGACGGTCAGCAATCAGCCCCAGCATTTT.

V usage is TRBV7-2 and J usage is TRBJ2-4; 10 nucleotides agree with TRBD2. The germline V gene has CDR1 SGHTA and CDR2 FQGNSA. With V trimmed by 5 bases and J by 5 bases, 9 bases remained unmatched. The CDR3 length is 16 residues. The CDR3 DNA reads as TGTGCCAGCAGCCCAAGTAGCGGGAGGCCTCAAAACATTCAGTACTTC. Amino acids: CASSPSSGRPQNIQYF.

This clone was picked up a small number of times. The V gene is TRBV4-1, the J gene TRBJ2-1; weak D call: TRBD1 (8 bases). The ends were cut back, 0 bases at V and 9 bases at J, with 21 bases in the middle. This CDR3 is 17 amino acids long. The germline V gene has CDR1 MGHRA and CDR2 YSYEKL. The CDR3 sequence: CASSQDFRTGREIEQFF. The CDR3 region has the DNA TGCGCCAGCAGCCAAGATTTCCGGACAGGGAGGGAAATTGAGCAGTTCTTC.

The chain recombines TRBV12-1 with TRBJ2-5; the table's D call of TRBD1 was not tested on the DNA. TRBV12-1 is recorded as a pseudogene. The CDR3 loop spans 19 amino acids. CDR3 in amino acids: CASSFRQVPLTWTKETQYF. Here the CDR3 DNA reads TGTGCCAGCAGCTTTCGACAGGTTCCCCTCACATGGACGAAAGAGACCCAGTACTTC.

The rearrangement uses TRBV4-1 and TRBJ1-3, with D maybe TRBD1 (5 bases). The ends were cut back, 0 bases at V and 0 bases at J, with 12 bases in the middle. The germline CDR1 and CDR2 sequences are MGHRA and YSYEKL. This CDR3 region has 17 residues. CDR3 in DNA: TGCGCCAGCAGCCAAGATGCACAGGTTTACTCTGGAAACACCATATATTTT. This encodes CASSQDAQVYSGNTIYF.

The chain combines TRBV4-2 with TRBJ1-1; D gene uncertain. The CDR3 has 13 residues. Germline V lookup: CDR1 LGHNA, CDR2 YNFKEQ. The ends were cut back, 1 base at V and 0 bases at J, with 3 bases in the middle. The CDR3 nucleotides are TGTGCCAGCAGCCAAGGTATGAACACTGAAGCTTTCTTT. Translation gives CASSQGMNTEAFF.